The 21 T cell receptor beta chains below were found in one sample sequenced in a study of cytomegalovirus exposure and HLA in healthy donors. Profiled with immunoSEQ multiplex PCR; TCRdb holds only in-frame clones, not every one. The sample has fewer than 300,000 clones, approximately 90% seen once. Source material: PBMCs. These receptors were taken from a woman aged 18-29 years in good health and CMV-seronegative.

The chain uses TRBV23-1 and TRBJ1-1; 7 bases are shared with TRBD1. TRBV23-1 has ORF status, its function being uncertain. The CDR3 is made up of 15 amino acids. V lost 4 bases to trimming and J lost 8 bases; unmatched junction nucleotides: 13. The CDR3 coding sequence is TGCGCCAGCAGTCCGGGACAGACTCCCCAACCAGAAGCTTTCTTT. Protein sequence: CASSPGQTPQPEAFF.

The rearrangement uses TRBV11-3 and TRBJ1-1; D gene unclear. Trimming removed 3 bases from V and 0 bases from J, with 5 bases in between. This CDR3 has 13 amino acids. Germline-derived CDR1 and CDR2 are SGHNT and YENEEA. CDR3 in DNA: TGTGCCAGCAGCTTTGGGCTGAACACTGAAGCTTTCTTT. It encodes CASSFGLNTEAFF. The variable domain in full, completed from reference TRBV11-3 and TRBJ1-1, reads EAGVVQSPRYKIIEKKQPVAFWCNPISGHNTLYWYLQNLGQGPELLIRYENEEAVDDSQLPKDRFSAERLKGVDSTLKIQPAELGDSAVYLCASSFGLNTEAFFGQGTRLTVV.

V gene TRBV18 combines with J gene TRBJ1-5; tentative D call: TRBD1 (6 bases). The germline V gene has CDR1 KGHSH and CDR2 LQKENI. There are 16 residues in the CDR3. The ends were cut back, 3 bases at V and 3 bases at J, with 15 bases in the middle. The CDR3 here is CASSPRTVQNNQPQHF. The CDR3 region has the DNA TGTGCCAGCTCACCTAGGACAGTACAGAACAATCAGCCCCAGCATTTT.

The genes are TRBV27 and TRBJ2-7, with no clear D. CDR1 and CDR2 (germline): MNHEY, SMNVEV (reference sequence). CDR3 length equals 13 residues. V was cut by 0 bases and J by 4 bases, with 7 bases left in between. The CDR3, as DNA: TGTGCCAGCAGTTTATCCGGTGTGTACGAGCAGTACTTC. This sequence encodes CASSLSGVYEQYF.

The rearrangement joins TRBV25-1 to TRBJ1-2, with 9 bases that match TRBD1. The CDR3 covers 16 residues. The J segment lost 8 bases and the V segment lost 1 base, leaving 11 bases of the junction unmatched. CDR1 and CDR2 from the germline V gene are MGHDK and SYGVNS. CDR3 in DNA: TGTGCCAGCAGTGAATCCCCTCAACAGGGGGCGCGGGGCTACACCTTC. Translated: CASSESPQQGARGYTF.

The V and J genes are TRBV28 and TRBJ2-1; perhaps TRBD1 as D (5 bases). The germline CDR1 and CDR2 sequences are MDHEN and SYDVKM. The CDR3 totals 15 residues. Between the trimmed V and J ends, which lost 4 bases and 8 bases, there was a span of 18 bases. The CDR3 reads CASSSQAQVYHEQFF. CDR3 sequence (DNA): TGTGCCAGCAGTTCCCAAGCACAGGTTTACCATGAGCAGTTCTTC.

This clone has a single count. V is TRBV11-2 and J is TRBJ1-2; 11 bases align to TRBD1. Germline assignment: CDR1 SGHAT and CDR2 FQNNGV. The CDR3 consists of 16 residues. V lost 5 bases and J lost 5; bases outside the gene matches: 10. The DNA of the CDR3 is TGTGCCAGCAGCGCTCGATTTCGGGACAGGGGGTATGGCTACACCTTC. This codes for CASSARFRDRGYGYTF. Drawing the rest from reference TRBV11-2 and TRBJ1-2, the complete variable domain is EAGVAQSPRYKIIEKRQSVAFWCNPISGHATLYWYQQILGQGPKLLIQFQNNGVVDDSQLPKDRFSAERLKGVDSTLKIQPAKLEDSAVYLCASSARFRDRGYGYTFGSGTRLTVV.

The V call is TRBV18, the J call TRBJ1-5; D is unclear. Germline assignment: CDR1 KGHSH and CDR2 LQKENI. Trimming cost V 0 bases and J 7 bases, with 7 bases left between them. This CDR3 is built from 13 residues. DNA of the CDR3: TGTGCCAGCTCACCACCCCCGGGGCAGCCCCAGCATTTT. Amino acid sequence: CASSPPPGQPQHF. Using reference TRBV18 and TRBJ1-5 for the parts outside the CDR3, the full variable domain is NAGVMQNPRHLVRRRGQEARLRCSPMKGHSHVYWYRQLPEEGLKFMVYLQKENIIDESGMPKERFSAEFPKEGPSILRIQQVVRGDSAAYFCASSPPPGQPQHFGDGTRLSIL.

The chain uses TRBV19 and TRBJ2-7; TRBD2 matches 9 bases. CDR1 LNHDA and CDR2 SQIVND come from the germline V gene (reference sequence). V shed 5 bases and J 6 bases; nucleotides not matched to a gene: 8. This CDR3 region has 14 residues. The CDR3 region is CASSVASGTGEQYF. CDR3 in DNA: TGTGCCAGTAGTGTGGCTAGCGGGACTGGCGAGCAGTACTTC.

The rearrangement uses TRBV27 and TRBJ2-5; TRBD2 matches 7 bases. The CDR3 contains 17 residues. J was trimmed by 5 bases and V by 1 base; bases with no gene match: 13. CDR1 is MNHEY and CDR2 is SMNVEV in the germline V gene (reference sequence). CDR3 amino acids: CASSLYPLSAGVETQYF. The CDR3 DNA sequence: TGTGCCAGCAGTTTATACCCCTTAAGCGCGGGAGTGGAGACCCAGTACTTC.

This chain joins TRBV6-1 and TRBJ2-7, with D unclear. The CDR3 runs to 11 residues. V was cut by 7 bases and J by 3 bases, with 7 bases left in between. CDR1 MNHNS and CDR2 SASEGT come from the germline V gene. This CDR3 is CASTDIYEQYF. CDR3 DNA sequence: TGTGCCAGCACTGACATCTACGAGCAGTACTTC.

The rearrangement links TRBV14 to TRBJ2-2; D possibly corresponds to TRBD2 (6 bases). CDR3 length: 15 amino acids. Between the trimmed V and J ends, which lost 1 base and 8 bases, there was a span of 14 bases. CDR1 SGHDN and CDR2 FVKESK come from the germline V gene. CDR3 residues: CASSQVGGRTGELFF. CDR3 bases: TGTGCCAGCAGCCAAGTTGGGGGGAGGACGGGGGAGCTGTTTTTT.

This chain links TRBV4-2 with TRBJ1-4; 8 bases align to TRBD1. J was trimmed by 6 bases and V by 0 bases; bases with no gene match: 9. The CDR3 has 17 amino acids. Germline CDR1 LGHNA, CDR2 YNFKEQ. CDR3 DNA: TGTGCCAGCAGCCAAGATCCTTGGCAGGGGGCGTATGAAAAACTGTTTTTT. It codes for CASSQDPWQGAYEKLFF.

The count of this clone is one. The chain joins TRBV9 to TRBJ2-1, with 15 positions matching TRBD2. J gave up 8 bases and V 4 bases, and 4 bases lay outside the gene matches. Per the germline V gene, CDR1 is SGDLS and CDR2 is YYNGEE. This CDR3 spans 15 amino acids. CDR3 bases: TGTGCCAGCAGCCCCGGGACTAGCGGGAGGTATGAGCAGTTCTTC. Protein sequence: CASSPGTSGRYEQFF.

Comment on this clone: At one of its ends the junction is not consistent with the germline gene, which may arise from a read error. The chain is built from TRBV18 and TRBJ2-3; D gene uncertain. The germline V gene has CDR1 KGHSH and CDR2 LQKENI. CDR3 size: 8 residues. The CDR3 DNA reads TGCGTGTCAGATACGCAGTATTTT. It encodes CVSDTQYF.

The chain combines TRBV6-5 with TRBJ1-2, with TRBD1 identical over 8 bases. J gave up 6 bases and V 2 bases, and 5 bases lay outside the gene matches. The CDR3 contains 14 residues. The germline V gene encodes CDR1 MNHEY and CDR2 SVGAGI. CDR3 in amino acids: CASSYDRGTDGYTF. The CDR3 DNA reads TGTGCCAGCAGTTACGACAGGGGAACGGATGGCTACACCTTC.

The rearrangement links TRBV30 to TRBJ1-2; tentative D call: TRBD1 (5 bases). The germline V and J ends were trimmed by 0 bases and 3 bases, with 11 bases remaining between them. Germline V gene data show CDR1 as GTSNPN and CDR2 as SVGIG (reference sequence). This CDR3 region has 14 residues. The CDR3 sequence is CAWSVQAAYYGYTF. CDR3 DNA: TGTGCCTGGAGTGTACAGGCGGCGTACTATGGCTACACCTTC.

The rearrangement uses TRBV4-3 and TRBJ2-7; 11 bases align to TRBD2. Unmatched junction bases numbered 3, after V lost 2 bases and J lost 3 bases. Per the germline V gene, CDR1 is LGHNA and CDR2 is YSLEER. The CDR3 is 15 amino acids. The CDR3 region is CASSQQLAGDYEQYF. The CDR3 coding sequence is TGCGCCAGCAGCCAACAACTAGCGGGAGACTACGAGCAGTACTTC.

The rearrangement joins TRBV4-1 to TRBJ2-7; TRBD2 matches 9 bases. J lost 5 bases, V lost 2 bases, and 10 bases had no gene match. Germline-derived CDR1 and CDR2 are MGHRA and YSYEKL. The CDR3 totals 16 residues. This CDR3 is CASSQRSAGGLDEQYF. As DNA, the CDR3 is TGCGCCAGCAGCCAAAGATCGGCGGGAGGGCTCGACGAGCAGTACTTC.

The chain employs TRBV27 and TRBJ1-2, with 7 bases aligning to TRBD1. Trimming removed 2 bases from V and 3 bases from J; junction bases left unmatched: 6. In germline, CDR1 is MNHEY, CDR2 SMNVEV (reference sequence). This CDR3 has 15 residues. The chain's CDR3 is CASSLRRQGDYGYTF. For the CDR3, the DNA is TGTGCCAGCAGTTTACGTCGGCAGGGGGACTATGGCTACACCTTC.

This chain uses TRBV27 with TRBJ2-7; D is possibly TRBD2 (6 bases). The germline CDR1 and CDR2 sequences are MNHEY and SMNVEV (reference sequence). V lost 3 bases and J lost 6, with 21 bases in between. CDR3 size: 16 residues. The CDR3: CASSLSPGARGPEQYF. CDR3 sequence (DNA): TGTGCCAGCAGTTTGTCCCCGGGAGCAAGGGGCCCCGAGCAGTACTTC.